This T cell receptor (beta chain) comes out of a study of cytomegalovirus exposure and HLA in healthy donors. PCR used 60 Vbeta primers and 13 Jbeta primers. Assay used: immunoSEQ multiplex PCR; TCRdb lists only in-frame clones, some missing. Found here are 150,000 or so clones, about 80% of them singletons; the top ten hold less than 2%. Findings of the study overall: Presence/absence analyses assumed roughly uniform sequencing depth across donors, which may not hold. Immune exposure information available was restricted to CMV serostatus.

A word on this clone: As yet, its antigen is unknown.

Sample: PBMCs. The receptor comes from a woman aged 40-49 years in good health and CMV-seronegative.

Here the CDR3 DNA reads TGTGCCAGCAGCCCACAACAGGGGGCAGGCGGCTACACCTTC. As protein: CASSPQQGAGGYTF. The chain combines TRBV9 with TRBJ1-2; TRBD1 aligns across 9 bases. Germline V gives CDR1 SGDLS, CDR2 YYNGEE. The CDR3 totals 14 residues. V dropped 4 bases and J dropped 8; count of bases not matched to a gene: 9.